This T cell receptor (beta chain) emerged from a study of T cell repertoires in cytomegalovirus infection (dated by TCRdb to the late 2010s). Study-level background: The HLA type of each donor mattered for the analysis, because public TCR beta signatures pointed to carriage of CMV infection along with the matching HLA type.

Instrument on record: Illumina HiSeq 1500. TCRdb's own reprocessing of the public reads used fastp at Q25 and MiXCR and kept productive beta chains. Rows merge per CDR3 protein into single entries with the most common DNA and genes. This sample lists roughly 640,000 distinct CDR3 sequences; around 24% were detected once. The ten largest account for roughly 8% of the sample. What the authors observed across the whole study: Carriers of CMV infection plus the relevant HLA type were discriminated by the cumulative frequency of public TCR beta family members in the study cohort and in an independent roughly 350-donor cohort. The ex vivo response was dominated by HLA-C-restricted CMV-specific TCR beta clonotypes, which also provided the single most frequent clonotype in two of eight donors.

In the germline V gene (reference sequence), CDR1 corresponds to DFQATT and CDR2 to SNEGSKA. The CDR3 goes from the cysteine to the phenylalanine over 12 residues. Of all the DNA, just the CDR3 is kept, 36 bases in frame from base 1. Germline trimming amounts to 7 bases on V and 4 bases on J, with 3 as the count of junction bases outside the gene matches. Comment on this clonotype: Its target antigen remains unknown. No much larger clonotype is one base removed from it; base qualities were not supplied.

The V and J segments used are TRBV20-1 and TRBJ2-7, with 11 junctional bases fitting TRBD1. The specimen was CD8+ T cells from PBMCs. The sequence derives from a human donor in good health (CMV status not recorded). Some clones in this sample may be carry-over from other donors' samples. The CDR3 reads as follows: CSVRDRGYEQYF. The base sequence is TGCAGTGTTCGGGACAGGGGGTACGAGCAGTACTTC.